A selection of T cell receptor beta chains follows, all from one sample in a study of blood T cell repertoires in COVID-19. Measured with immunoSEQ multiplex PCR; TCRdb has only the in-frame clones, and not every one. Of a few hundred thousand clones listed, more than 85% are singletons. The sample taken for sequencing was peripheral blood. The source is a man between 18 and 35 years old with active or convalescent COVID-19. Each CDR3 is given with its conserved first and last residue. The order of the fields is D gene, V gene, clone size, J gene, CDR3 protein, CDR3 DNA. The D gene is left open where the match is weak. Only some rows state a clone size, as once, few, many or a class for expanded clones.

D gene: -
V gene: TRBV12-5
clone size: -
J gene: TRBJ1-3
CDR3 protein: CASGLARDSGNTIYF
CDR3 DNA: TGTGCTAGTGGTTTGGCCCGGGACTCTGGAAACACCATATATTTT

D gene: -
V gene: TRBV24-1
clone size: -
J gene: TRBJ2-1
CDR3 protein: CATSRSYNEQFF
CDR3 DNA: TGTGCCACCTCCCGGTCCTACAATGAGCAGTTCTTC

D gene: TRBD1
V gene: TRBV11-2
clone size: -
J gene: TRBJ1-2
CDR3 protein: CASSPRDRNYGYTF
CDR3 DNA: TGTGCCAGCAGCCCCCGGGACAGAAACTATGGCTACACCTTC

D gene: -
V gene: TRBV21-1
clone size: few
J gene: TRBJ2-5
CDR3 protein: CASSKGPEGPETQYF
CDR3 DNA: TGTGCCAGCAGCAAAGGCCCCGAGGGCCCAGAGACCCAGTACTTC

D gene: TRBD2
V gene: TRBV11-3
clone size: -
J gene: TRBJ2-3
CDR3 protein: CASSRGLGTDTQYF
CDR3 DNA: TGTGCCAGCAGCCGGGGACTAGGTACAGATACGCAGTATTTT

D gene: TRBD1
V gene: TRBV24-1
clone size: -
J gene: TRBJ2-2
CDR3 protein: CATRETGSGELFF
CDR3 DNA: TGTGCCACCAGAGAGACAGGGTCCGGGGAGCTGTTTTTT

D gene: -
V gene: TRBV4-1
clone size: -
J gene: TRBJ1-4
CDR3 protein: CASSQGFGGHREKLFF
CDR3 DNA: TGCGCCAGCAGCCAAGGGTTCGGGGGGCATCGGGAAAAACTGTTTTTT

D gene: TRBD1
V gene: TRBV25-1
clone size: -
J gene: TRBJ2-7
CDR3 protein: CASLGSATGGTYEQYF
CDR3 DNA: TGTGCCAGCCTTGGAAGTGCGACAGGGGGCACCTACGAGCAGTACTTC

D gene: -
V gene: TRBV18
clone size: few
J gene: TRBJ2-7
CDR3 protein: CASSPDYYEQYF
CDR3 DNA: TGTGCCAGCTCACCAGACTACTACGAGCAGTACTTC

D gene: -
V gene: TRBV5-6
clone size: -
J gene: TRBJ2-3
CDR3 protein: CASSFKVADTQYF
CDR3 DNA: TGTGCCAGCAGCTTTAAAGTAGCAGATACGCAGTATTTT

D gene: TRBD2
V gene: TRBV7-3
clone size: -
J gene: TRBJ2-3
CDR3 protein: CASSLNPGLAGGNTQYF
CDR3 DNA: TGTGCCAGCAGCTTAAACCCGGGACTAGCGGGGGGTAATACGCAGTATTTT

D gene: -
V gene: TRBV5-6
clone size: once
J gene: TRBJ2-1
CDR3 protein: CASSFPPSHNEQFF
CDR3 DNA: TGTGCCAGCAGCTTCCCCCCATCCCACAATGAGCAGTTCTTC

D gene: TRBD1
V gene: TRBV18
clone size: -
J gene: TRBJ1-4
CDR3 protein: CASSARDSATNEKLFF
CDR3 DNA: TGTGCCAGCTCAGCCCGGGACAGTGCAACTAATGAAAAACTGTTTTTT

D gene: -
V gene: TRBV30
clone size: -
J gene: TRBJ1-4
CDR3 protein: CAWTAVEGSGEKLFF
CDR3 DNA: TGTGCCTGGACCGCCGTTGAAGGCTCGGGTGAAAAACTGTTTTTT

D gene: TRBD2
V gene: TRBV6-4
clone size: -
J gene: TRBJ2-3
CDR3 protein: CASSDQGLAGDTQYF
CDR3 DNA: TGTGCCAGCAGTGACCAGGGACTAGCTGGAGATACGCAGTATTTT

D gene: -
V gene: TRBV7-8
clone size: -
J gene: TRBJ1-2
CDR3 protein: CASSRAEVYGYTF
CDR3 DNA: TGTGCCAGCAGCCGAGCTGAGGTCTATGGCTACACCTTC

D gene: TRBD1
V gene: TRBV7-3
clone size: -
J gene: TRBJ2-2
CDR3 protein: CASSSDRVGELFF
CDR3 DNA: TGTGCCAGCAGCAGCGACAGGGTTGGGGAGCTGTTTTTT

D gene: TRBD1
V gene: TRBV5-1
clone size: -
J gene: TRBJ1-4
CDR3 protein: CASSSGQVVGEKLFF
CDR3 DNA: TGCGCCAGCAGCTCTGGACAGGTGGTAGGGGAAAAACTGTTTTTT

D gene: -
V gene: TRBV5-1
clone size: -
J gene: TRBJ2-7
CDR3 protein: CASSLGTTGHSFPTKF
CDR3 DNA: TGCGCCAGCAGCTTGGGTACTACAGGACACTCCTTTCCTACCAAATTC